This is a list of T cell receptor beta chains from one sample in a study of blood T cell repertoires in COVID-19. Only in-frame clones appear in the TCRdb table, and some are missing; sequencing was by immunoSEQ multiplex PCR. This sample yields 180,000 or so clones, of which around 80% are seen a single time; 11% belongs to the top ten. Sequences were obtained from PBMCs or T cells enriched from blood (not recorded which). These receptors all stem from a man in his forties or fifties who had recovered from COVID-19. CDR3s leave out the opening cysteine and the closing phenylalanine or tryptophan. Each record gives: V gene, CDR3 protein.

v_call: TRBV24-1; cdr3_aa: ATSDGQSFGNQPQH
v_call: TRBV27; cdr3_aa: ASSWGPGAYEQY
v_call: TRBV5-1; cdr3_aa: ASSLSTDTQY
v_call: TRBV11-2; cdr3_aa: ASSLVLWTRSTDTQY
v_call: TRBV5-1; cdr3_aa: ASSLVTGAYEQY
v_call: TRBV10-1; cdr3_aa: ASSATGGSEQF
v_call: TRBV19; cdr3_aa: ASNPQGALQPQH
v_call: TRBV25-1; cdr3_aa: ASSGAAGAFTDTQY
v_call: TRBV6-5; cdr3_aa: ASSFVGGNTEAF
v_call: TRBV4-2; cdr3_aa: ASSQEPRDPLGEQY
v_call: TRBV12-3/TRBV12-4; cdr3_aa: ASSRTGRETQY
v_call: TRBV24-1; cdr3_aa: ATSAGPNTEAF
v_call: TRBV27; cdr3_aa: ASRRGGPLH
v_call: TRBV24-1; cdr3_aa: ATSGGQLNTEAF
v_call: TRBV15; cdr3_aa: ATSRDLVSSEAF
v_call: TRBV6-5; cdr3_aa: ASSNQGGSREAF
v_call: TRBV28; cdr3_aa: ASGLSSYEQY
v_call: TRBV28; cdr3_aa: ASRRRLVIDNEQF
v_call: TRBV7-7; cdr3_aa: ASAPGRGWGETQY
v_call: TRBV10-3; cdr3_aa: AISAEGASYNEQF
v_call: TRBV19; cdr3_aa: ASSGLATYNEQF
v_call: TRBV7-2; cdr3_aa: ASSLAPPGQGAYEQY
v_call: TRBV27; cdr3_aa: ASSLTGQGSWSNQPQH
v_call: TRBV7-9; cdr3_aa: ASSPRLDRGLDTEAF
v_call: TRBV28; cdr3_aa: ASRRTGRGNQPQH
v_call: TRBV2; cdr3_aa: ASSEWGGGETQY
v_call: TRBV18; cdr3_aa: ASSPKGNYGYT
v_call: TRBV11-2; cdr3_aa: ASSFRLAGELAYNEQF
v_call: TRBV4-1; cdr3_aa: ASRRFGQNNSPLH
v_call: TRBV23-1; cdr3_aa: ASSHYEGLAGEHYEQY
v_call: TRBV27; cdr3_aa: ASSPLPTGAPYYGYT
v_call: TRBV25-1; cdr3_aa: ASSEPGVGSYEQY
v_call: TRBV27; cdr3_aa: ASSLYRLAGGGRDTQY
v_call: TRBV7-9; cdr3_aa: ASSPTGDNEQF
v_call: TRBV6-5; cdr3_aa: ASSGQGNTEAF
v_call: TRBV29-1; cdr3_aa: SVHTLTSGRADTGELF
v_call: TRBV7-9; cdr3_aa: ASSLGGGVGANVLT
v_call: TRBV27; cdr3_aa: ASSSSKDSYMNTEAF
v_call: TRBV19; cdr3_aa: ASEDRSGNTIY
v_call: TRBV4-2; cdr3_aa: ASRKRREDSYEQY
v_call: TRBV5-6; cdr3_aa: ASSSYDRYNSPLH
v_call: TRBV5-5; cdr3_aa: ASSLLTYEQY
v_call: TRBV27; cdr3_aa: ASSSHPSGLANEKLF
v_call: TRBV3-1/TRBV3-2; cdr3_aa: ASSPSDRVAQY
v_call: TRBV5-5; cdr3_aa: ASSIVLSGELF
v_call: TRBV19; cdr3_aa: ASSRSTTNTGELF
v_call: TRBV11-3; cdr3_aa: ASSLQGYGDEQF
v_call: TRBV28; cdr3_aa: ASSLIQGALLAF
v_call: TRBV7-8; cdr3_aa: ASSLESGQGNNEQF
v_call: TRBV6-5; cdr3_aa: ASGGRSGNTIY